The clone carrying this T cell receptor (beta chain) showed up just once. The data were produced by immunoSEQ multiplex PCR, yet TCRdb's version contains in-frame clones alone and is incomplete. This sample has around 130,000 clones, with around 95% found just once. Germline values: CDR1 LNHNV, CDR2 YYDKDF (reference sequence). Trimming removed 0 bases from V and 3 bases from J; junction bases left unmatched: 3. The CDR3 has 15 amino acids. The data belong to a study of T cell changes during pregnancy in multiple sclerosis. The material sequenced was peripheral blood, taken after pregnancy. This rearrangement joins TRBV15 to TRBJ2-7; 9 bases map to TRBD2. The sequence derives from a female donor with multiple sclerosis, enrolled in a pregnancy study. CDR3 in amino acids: CATSREIAGVYEQYF. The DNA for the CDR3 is TGTGCCACCAGCAGAGAGATAGCGGGAGTCTACGAGCAGTACTTC.